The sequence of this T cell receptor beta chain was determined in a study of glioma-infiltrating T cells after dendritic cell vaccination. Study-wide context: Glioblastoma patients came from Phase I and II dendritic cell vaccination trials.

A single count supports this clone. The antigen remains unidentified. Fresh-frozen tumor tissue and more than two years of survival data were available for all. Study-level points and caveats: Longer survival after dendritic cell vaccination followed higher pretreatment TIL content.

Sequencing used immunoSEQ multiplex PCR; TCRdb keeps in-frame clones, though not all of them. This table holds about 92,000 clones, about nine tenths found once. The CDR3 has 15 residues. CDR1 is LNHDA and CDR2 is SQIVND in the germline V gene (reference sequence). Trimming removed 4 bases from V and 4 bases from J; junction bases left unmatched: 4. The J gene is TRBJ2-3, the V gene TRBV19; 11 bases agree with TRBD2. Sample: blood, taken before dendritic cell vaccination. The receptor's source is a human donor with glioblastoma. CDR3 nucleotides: TGTGCCAGTAGTAAACTAGCGGGGGAATCAGATACGCAGTATTTT. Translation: CASSKLAGESDTQYF.